The TCR beta chain described here comes from a study of prognosis after radiotherapy for stage I lung cancer. Across the study: Histologically, the tumors comprised squamous cell carcinoma in over 5 patients and adenocarcinoma in around eleven. Overall study findings and caveats: Patients with metastases reportedly showed TRBV and TRBJ gene usage that differed from patients without metastases.

The germline CDR1 and CDR2 sequences are SNHLY and FYNNEI. The CDR3 loop spans 15 amino acids. With 7 bases clipped from V and 3 bases from J, the junction kept 10 bases outside the gene matches. About this clonotype itself: No antigen is known for it. With a far larger clone one base away, a read error is the likely cause.

Multiplex PCR in two rounds served to amplify TCR beta CDR3 from genomic DNA. Round-one PCR had primers specific to each TRBV and TRBJ gene. TCRdb called the multiplex PCR reads again in MiXCR, with one record for every CDR3 protein. Of fewer than 40,000 distinct CDR3 sequences in the sample, 32% are singletons; the top ten hold 25% to 35%. V usage is TRBV2 and J usage is TRBJ1-2; TRBD1 aligns across 8 bases. The sequencing here drew on PBMCs, taken before or after stereotactic body radiation therapy (not recorded which). The origin of this receptor is a donor of 50 years or more with non-small cell lung cancer. CDR3 sequence reads: CASTRAGGRDYGYTF. DNA for the CDR3: TGTGCCAGCACGCGTGCAGGGGGCCGGGACTATGGCTACACCTTC. Full variable domain (missing parts from reference TRBV2 and TRBJ1-2): EPEVTQTPSHQVTQMGQEVILRCVPISNHLYFYWYRQILGQKVEFLVSFYNNEISEKSEIFDDQFSVERPDGSNFTLKIRSTKLEDSAMYFCASTRAGGRDYGYTFGSGTRLTVV.